The 30 T cell receptor beta chains presented below share a single source sample, sequenced in a study of blood T cell repertoires in COVID-19. Assay: immunoSEQ multiplex PCR; the TCRdb copy retains only in-frame clones and omits some. The sample shows about 350,000 clones, around 86% of them seen only once. Sequencing input: peripheral blood. These receptors came from a woman aged 50 to 60 with COVID-19, enrolled during active disease.

This rearrangement joins TRBV15 to TRBJ2-3; 7 bases map to TRBD2. With V trimmed by 0 bases and J by 4 bases, 4 bases remained unmatched. From germline, CDR1 is LNHNV and CDR2 YYDKDF (reference sequence). The CDR3 is made up of 15 amino acids. This chain's CDR3 is CATSREGREADTQYF. The CDR3 DNA reads TGTGCCACCAGCAGAGAAGGCCGGGAGGCAGATACGCAGTATTTT.

This chain uses TRBV5-4 with TRBJ1-6; D not resolved. The V gene lost 3 bases and the J gene lost 6 bases, with 13 bases spanning the gap. The germline gives CDR1 SGHNT, CDR2 YYREEE (reference sequence). This CDR3 is built from 15 residues. The CDR3 nucleotides are TGTGCCAGCAGCTGGACCGCCGGAGGTAATTCACCCCTCCACTTT. Protein: CASSWTAGGNSPLHF. Together with reference TRBV5-4 and TRBJ1-6, the CDR3 gives the full variable domain: ETGVTQSPTHLIKTRGQQVTLRCSSQSGHNTVSWYQQALGQGPQFIFQYYREEENGRGNFPPRFSGLQFPNYSSELNVNALELDDSALYLCASSWTAGGNSPLHFGNGTRLTVT.

The V call is TRBV29-1, the J call TRBJ2-3; the D gene is possibly TRBD2 (6 bases). The CDR3 spans 14 residues. Germline assignment: CDR1 SQVTM and CDR2 ANQGSEA. CDR3 in amino acids: CRVGGRARTDTQYF. DNA of the CDR3: TGCAGGGTGGGAGGACGGGCTCGCACAGATACGCAGTATTTT.

This clone occurred once. In nucleotides, the CDR3 is TGCGCCACCTCCAGGGGTTCAAAGAACACTGAAGCTTTCTTT. Translating it yields CATSRGSKNTEAFF. This sequence joins TRBV10-1 and TRBJ1-1, with D tentatively TRBD1 (6 bases). The CDR3 runs to 14 residues. The germline CDR1 and CDR2 sequences are WNHNN and SYGVQD (reference sequence). Trimming cost V 10 bases and J 1 base, with 16 bases left between them.

This rearrangement joins TRBV11-3 to TRBJ2-5; 7 nucleotides match TRBD1. CDR3 length: 15 residues. V lost 1 base and J lost 0; bases outside the gene matches: 2. The V gene's germline CDR1 is SGHNT and CDR2 YENEEA. The CDR3: CASSLGGQHQETQYF. CDR3 nucleotide sequence: TGTGCCAGCAGCTTAGGGGGACAGCACCAAGAGACCCAGTACTTC. The entire variable domain, with the rest obtained from reference TRBV11-3 and TRBJ2-5, is as follows: EAGVVQSPRYKIIEKKQPVAFWCNPISGHNTLYWYLQNLGQGPELLIRYENEEAVDDSQLPKDRFSAERLKGVDSTLKIQPAELGDSAVYLCASSLGGQHQETQYFGPGTRLLVL.

The rearrangement links TRBV10-3 to TRBJ2-2; D possibly corresponds to TRBD2 (6 bases). V lost 4 bases, J lost 2 bases, and 11 bases lay in between. This CDR3 has 15 residues. The germline CDR1 and CDR2 sequences are ENHRY and SYGVKD. This CDR3 reads CAISAPGVNTGELFF. The CDR3 DNA is TGTGCCATCAGTGCGCCGGGGGTTAACACCGGGGAGCTGTTTTTT.

This clone was counted between two and nine times. J is TRBJ1-1 and V is TRBV21-1; the tabulated D call, TRBD1, remains unverified against the DNA. TRBV21-1 is tagged as a pseudogene. The CDR3 has 17 amino acids. The CDR3 DNA reads as TGTGCCAGCAGCAAAGTACTGGGACAGGGGGCGGTAGCTGAAGCTTTCTTT. Its translation: CASSKVLGQGAVAEAFF.

This rearrangement joins TRBV7-2 to TRBJ2-1; 8 bases are shared with TRBD1. The CDR3 consists of 14 residues. Germline CDR1 is SGHTA and CDR2 is FQGNSA. V trimming: 5 bases; J trimming: 13 bases; junction bases outside the gene matches: 13. The CDR3 DNA is TGTGCCAGCAGCCCCCCGGTACCCGCAGGGGGCCAGTTCTTC. Amino acids: CASSPPVPAGGQFF.

This clone was found a few times. The chain recombines TRBV6-5 with TRBJ2-7; 13 nucleotides line up with TRBD2. This CDR3 spans 14 amino acids. The germline V gene has CDR1 MNHEY and CDR2 SVGAGI. The trim removed 7 bases at V and 3 bases at J, leaving 3 bases unmatched. CDR3 in amino acids: CASNGLAGVYEQYF. The DNA for the CDR3 is TGTGCCAGCAACGGACTAGCGGGAGTCTACGAGCAGTACTTC.

This chain joins TRBV19 and TRBJ1-1; D may be TRBD1 (5 bases). This CDR3 has 15 amino acids. Germline assignment: CDR1 LNHDA and CDR2 SQIVND (reference sequence). V lost 6 bases and J 3 bases, leaving 17 bases between the germline ends. The CDR3 bases are TGTGCCAGTAGGCCCCGGGGGGGTAGAGACACTGAAGCTTTCTTT. It yields the protein CASRPRGGRDTEAFF.

This clone turned up a few times. V usage is TRBV18 and J usage is TRBJ1-2; D perhaps matches TRBD1 (6 bases). From germline, CDR1 is KGHSH and CDR2 LQKENI. The CDR3 consists of 16 residues. Trimming removed 3 bases at V and 3 bases at J, with 17 bases between. The CDR3, as DNA: TGTGCCAGCTCACCTAATGGGGGGGCCCAGGACTATGGCTACACCTTC. The encoded protein is CASSPNGGAQDYGYTF.

The rearrangement uses TRBV5-8 and TRBJ2-6, with 7 bases aligning to TRBD1. With V trimmed by 3 bases and J by 0 bases, 9 bases remained unmatched. CDR3 size: 18 residues. The germline CDR1 and CDR2 sequences are SGHTS and YDEGEE. The CDR3 protein is CASSSPGQPFSGANVLTF. The CDR3 DNA reads TGTGCCAGCAGCTCCCCGGGACAGCCTTTCTCTGGGGCCAACGTCCTGACTTTC.

This chain uses TRBV11-2 with TRBJ2-1; 9 positions agree with TRBD2. In germline, CDR1 is SGHAT, CDR2 FQNNGV. Trimming cost V 1 base and J 7 bases; bases outside gene matches: 8. The CDR3 is made up of 16 amino acids. The CDR3 is CASSLVAGGPRNEQFF. The CDR3 DNA follows: TGTGCCAGCAGCTTAGTTGCGGGAGGGCCGAGGAATGAGCAGTTCTTC.

This clone has a single count. V and J are TRBV9 and TRBJ2-3, with 10 positions matching TRBD2. The CDR3 runs to 15 residues. CDR1 SGDLS and CDR2 YYNGEE come from the germline V gene. With 4 bases clipped from V and 3 bases from J, the junction kept 5 bases outside the gene matches. This chain's CDR3 is CASSRAGGNTDTQYF. DNA for the CDR3: TGTGCCAGCAGCCGAGCGGGAGGGAATACAGATACGCAGTATTTT.

The gene calls are TRBV19 and TRBJ1-1, with a weak D call TRBD1 (5 bases). Germline values: CDR1 LNHDA, CDR2 SQIVND (reference sequence). The length of the CDR3 is 14 residues. Trimming removed 4 bases from V and 3 bases from J, with 12 bases in between. This CDR3 is CASSTYVRDTEAFF. The CDR3, as DNA: TGTGCCAGTAGTACGTACGTCAGGGACACTGAAGCTTTCTTT.

The V call is TRBV5-3, the J call TRBJ1-2; 7 bases agree with TRBD1. TRBV5-3 is identified as an open reading frame with a role that is uncertain. There are 15 residues in the CDR3. V dropped 1 base and J dropped 12; count of bases not matched to a gene: 15. The CDR3 sequence is CARSLKRQGEEIHTF. The CDR3 nucleotides read TGTGCCAGAAGCTTGAAAAGACAGGGTGAGGAAATACACACCTTC.

The chain recombines TRBV4-3 with TRBJ2-3, with TRBD2 identical over 7 bases. The CDR3 is made up of 15 amino acids. V was clipped by 0 bases and J by 3 bases; unmatched bases: 3. Per the germline V gene, CDR1 is LGHNA and CDR2 is YSLEER. The CDR3 DNA is TGCGCCAGCAGCCAAGAAACCGGGAGGACAGATACGCAGTATTTT. Encoded protein: CASSQETGRTDTQYF.

The J gene is TRBJ2-5, the V gene TRBV7-2, with 16 bases that match TRBD2. CDR1 and CDR2 from the germline V gene are SGHTA and FQGNSA. With 4 bases clipped from V and 7 bases from J, the junction kept 9 bases outside the gene matches. The CDR3 length is 17 residues. The DNA for the CDR3 is TGTGCCAGCAGCTCCCCGGGACTAGCGGGAGGGCTTGGGACCCAGTACTTC. It encodes CASSSPGLAGGLGTQYF.

The chain employs TRBV27 and TRBJ2-1, with 10 bases matching TRBD2. Germline values: CDR1 MNHEY, CDR2 SMNVEV (reference sequence). V was pared by 3 bases and J by 6 bases, with 5 bases of the junction left unmatched. The length of the CDR3 is 15 residues. The CDR3 spells CASSFVLAGPNEQFF. The CDR3 bases are TGTGCCAGCAGTTTCGTACTAGCGGGGCCCAATGAGCAGTTCTTC.

The rearrangement links TRBV6-5 to TRBJ2-1; 9 nucleotides agree with TRBD2. V dropped 6 bases and J dropped 9; count of bases not matched to a gene: 9. The germline CDR1 and CDR2 sequences are MNHEY and SVGAGI. The CDR3 contains 14 residues. CDR3 protein: CASRPGLAPGEQFF. CDR3 DNA sequence: TGTGCCAGCAGACCGGGACTAGCTCCTGGTGAGCAGTTCTTC.

The chain recombines TRBV19 with TRBJ1-6, with D tentatively TRBD1 (6 bases). V gave up 8 bases and J gave up 7 bases, with 15 bases separating them. The CDR3 loop spans 14 amino acids. Germline V lookup: CDR1 LNHDA, CDR2 SQIVND (reference sequence). The CDR3: CASRRGGWNSPLHF. In DNA form, the CDR3 reads TGTGCCAGTCGCAGGGGCGGGTGGAATTCACCCCTCCACTTT. The complete variable domain, with remaining parts taken from reference TRBV19 and TRBJ1-6, reads DGGITQSPKYLFRKEGQNVTLSCEQNLNHDAMYWYRQDPGQGLRLIYYSQIVNDFQKGDIAEGYSVSREKKESFPLTVTSAQKNPTAFYLCASRRGGWNSPLHFGNGTRLTVT.

This chain joins TRBV4-2 and TRBJ2-3, with D tentatively TRBD2 (6 bases). This CDR3 comprises 15 residues. V lost 1 base and J lost 0, with 8 bases in between. The germline V gene has CDR1 LGHNA and CDR2 YNFKEQ. This CDR3 is CASSQAGASTDTQYF. The CDR3 nucleotides read TGTGCCAGCAGCCAAGCGGGAGCCAGCACAGATACGCAGTATTTT.

On this clone itself: A read error may account for a junction end that differs from germline. The V call is TRBV2, the J call TRBJ2-1; possibly TRBD2 for D (5 bases). This CDR3 comprises 13 residues. Germline V lookup: CDR1 SNHLY, CDR2 FYNNEI. CDR3 sequence: CASSERDYDEPFF. CDR3 coding DNA: TGTGCCAGCAGTGAACGAGACTACGATGAGCCGTTCTTC.

This chain links TRBV6-1 with TRBJ2-4; D perhaps matches TRBD1 (5 bases). This CDR3 is 15 amino acids long. V lost 0 bases and J lost 7, with 13 bases in between. Germline CDR1 is MNHNS and CDR2 is SASEGT. Written as DNA, the CDR3 is TGTGCCAGCAGTGAAGCAAGGGGTGTGATGAACATTCAGTACTTC. This codes for CASSEARGVMNIQYF.

The sample holds a few counts of this clone. The chain uses TRBV18 and TRBJ1-1; no firm D call. This CDR3 is built from 16 residues. V lost 2 bases, J lost 1 base, and 14 bases lay in between. CDR1 and CDR2 (germline): KGHSH, LQKENI. The chain's CDR3 is CASSPSPTPQNTEAFF. CDR3 in DNA: TGTGCCAGCTCACCATCACCGACTCCGCAGAACACTGAAGCTTTCTTT.

This clone appeared a few times. V is TRBV3-1 (or the pseudogene TRBV3-2) and J is TRBJ1-1; no clear D. Trimming took 0 bases from V and 5 from J, leaving 10 bases between them. Germline V gives CDR1 LGHDT, CDR2 YNNKEL (reference sequence). The CDR3 runs to 14 residues. CDR3 amino acids: CASSQESRRTEAFF. The CDR3 bases are TGTGCCAGCAGCCAAGAATCCAGGAGGACTGAAGCTTTCTTT.

V usage is TRBV3-1 (or the pseudogene TRBV3-2) and J usage is TRBJ1-1; 8 nucleotides align to TRBD1. From germline, CDR1 is LGHDT and CDR2 YNNKEL (reference sequence). The CDR3 contains 11 residues. After removal of 10 bases from V and 7 bases from J, the junction contained 5 bases not matched to a gene. CDR3 residues: CATTGGIEAFF. CDR3 DNA sequence: TGTGCCACCACAGGGGGTATTGAAGCTTTCTTT.

On this clone itself: One end of the junction is discordant with germline, which a read error may explain. The V gene is TRBV24-1, the J gene TRBJ2-5; TRBD2 matches 7 bases. The length of the CDR3 is 16 residues. Per germline, CDR1 KGHDR and CDR2 SFDVKD. The CDR3 here is CATSDWEGMGQGTQYF. For the CDR3, the DNA is TGTGCCACCAGTGATTGGGAGGGAATGGGGCAAGGGACCCAGTACTTC.

V usage is TRBV11-2 and J usage is TRBJ2-3; weak D call: TRBD1 (5 bases). Per the germline V gene, CDR1 is SGHAT and CDR2 is FQNNGV. This CDR3 has 15 residues. Trimming left V 2 bases short and J 3 bases short, with 12 bases between. Here the CDR3 reads CASSLLNAGTDTQYF. Here the CDR3 DNA reads TGTGCCAGCAGCTTACTCAACGCAGGGACAGATACGCAGTATTTT.

This chain links TRBV7-9 with TRBJ1-6, with D possibly matching TRBD1 (6 bases). Germline V gives CDR1 SEHNR, CDR2 FQNEAQ (reference sequence). V gave up 5 bases and J gave up 4 bases, with 12 bases separating them. CDR3 length: 15 residues. The CDR3 sequence: CASSETDSYNSPLHF. CDR3 DNA sequence: TGTGCCAGCAGCGAAACGGACAGTTATAATTCACCCCTCCACTTT.